This TCR beta chain was obtained from a study of identical twins. General study results and limits: Invariant MAIT and iNKT cells could partly confound zero-insertion analyses. Within twin pairs, the out-of-frame alpha sequences they shared showed excess low generation probability.

Only a few counts were recorded for this clonotype. Its antigen is unidentified. The V end lost 3 bases, the J end lost 0 bases, and 18 bases lay between the germline ends. The CDR3 is made up of 17 amino acids. Germline CDR1 DFQATT, CDR2 SNEGSKA (reference sequence). TCRdb reprocessed the 5' RACE reads via MiXCR and lists one record per CDR3 protein. Of a few hundred thousand distinct CDR3 sequences listed, roughly 9.5% are singletons. These same records also appear under a second study, on yellow fever vaccine responses in identical twins.

The genes are TRBV20-1 and TRBJ2-1; D is unresolved. The TCR was taken from a young woman in good health. The sequenced sample consisted of PBMCs. In nucleotides, the CDR3 is TGCAGTGCTAGTGACCTTCTTGCTACCAGCTCCTACAATGAGCAGTTCTTC. Protein product: CSASDLLATSSYNEQFF.